This T cell receptor beta chain comes out of a study of patients and donors after allogeneic stem cell transplantation. This CDR3 spans 16 amino acids. Germline lookup yields CDR1 LGHDT and CDR2 YNNKEL (reference sequence). V was trimmed by 1 base and J by 0 bases, leaving 12 bases between them. Each CDR3 protein is one row after TCRdb ran MiXCR on the RT-PCR reads. The table records approximately 430,000 distinct CDR3 sequences, roughly 17% of them present only once. This clonotype has a handful of counts. The origin of this receptor is a human donor who was either an allogeneic HSCT recipient or a stem cell or donor lymphocyte infusion donor (not recorded which). It is not recorded whose cells these are; they may come from a transplant donor. The sequencing input was blood, either unsorted or a sorted T cell fraction (not recorded which). This chain connects TRBV3-1 to TRBJ1-1; no clear D. CDR3 amino acids: CASSQGADFMNTEAFF. CDR3 sequence (DNA): TGTGCCAGCAGCCAAGGGGCAGATTTCATGAACACTGAAGCTTTCTTT.